The 18 T cell receptor beta chains below come from one sample, sequenced in a study of T cells in localized non-small cell lung cancer. Sequenced by immunoSEQ multiplex PCR; TCRdb stores in-frame clones only, minus some. The sample has approximately 24,000 clones; more than 85% are singletons. The material was peripheral blood, obtained before any cancer treatment. These receptors all stem from a female donor older than 55 with stage II squamous cell lung carcinoma.

The rearrangement uses TRBV4-1 and TRBJ1-1; D remains ambiguous. Deletions cut 4 bases from V and 1 base from J, with 10 bases between. This CDR3 has 14 residues. Germline-derived CDR1 and CDR2 are MGHRA and YSYEKL. CDR3 nucleotide sequence: TGCGCCAGCAGCCCTTTAGTTGGGAACACTGAAGCTTTCTTT. Translation gives CASSPLVGNTEAFF.

This chain connects TRBV5-5 to TRBJ1-1, with 8 nucleotides matching TRBD1. Germline-derived CDR1 and CDR2 are SGHKS and YYEKEE (reference sequence). The CDR3 is made up of 12 amino acids. After removal of 4 bases from V and 10 bases from J, the junction contained 6 bases not matched to a gene. The CDR3 DNA sequence: TGTGCCAGCAGCCCAGGTACAGGGGGAGCTTTCTTT. This codes for CASSPGTGGAFF.

The V and J genes are TRBV7-9 and TRBJ2-1; D perhaps matches TRBD2 (6 bases). The CDR3 sequence is 13 residues long. Per germline, CDR1 SEHNR and CDR2 FQNEAQ (reference sequence). The V and J ends lost 1 base and 9 bases respectively, with 10 bases between them. As DNA, the CDR3 is TGTGCCAGCAGCTTAGACGGGAGAGGTGAGCAGTTCTTC. Protein sequence: CASSLDGRGEQFF.

The chain links TRBV7-8 to TRBJ2-7; the match to TRBD1 covers 8 bases. Germline V gene data show CDR1 as SGHVS and CDR2 as FQNEAQ. The CDR3 sequence is 14 residues long. The V and J ends lost 1 base and 2 bases, in that order; junction bases with no gene match: 1. The DNA for the CDR3 is TGTGCCAGCAGCTTAGTACAGGGGGCCTACGAGCAGTACTTC. The encoded protein is CASSLVQGAYEQYF.

This clone was detected a few times. The rearrangement uses TRBV10-1 and TRBJ2-1, with 11 nucleotides matching TRBD2. J was trimmed by 7 bases and V by 2 bases; bases with no gene match: 4. This CDR3 is 15 amino acids long. Germline values: CDR1 WNHNN, CDR2 SYGVQD (reference sequence). CDR3 protein: CASSETLAGGNEQFF. The CDR3 nucleotides read TGCGCCAGCAGTGAGACCCTAGCGGGGGGTAATGAGCAGTTCTTC.

The V and J genes are TRBV18 and TRBJ2-5; D possibly corresponds to TRBD2 (6 bases). There are 17 residues in the CDR3. With 3 bases removed from V and 5 bases from J, the gap between germline ends came to 22 bases. Germline CDR1 KGHSH, CDR2 LQKENI. The CDR3 DNA sequence: TGTGCCAGCTCACCCCCAGGAGGAGGGACCGCTAGGGAGACCCAGTACTTC. Encoded protein: CASSPPGGGTARETQYF.

The rearrangement uses TRBV28 and TRBJ2-2; D is ambiguous. In germline, CDR1 is MDHEN, CDR2 SYDVKM. The CDR3 length is 16 residues. Trimming took off 6 bases at V and 0 bases at J, with 14 bases between the two ends. The CDR3 DNA reads TGTGCCAGCAGCCCCTTCGCAGACGCGAACACCGGGGAGCTGTTTTTT. Its translation is CASSPFADANTGELFF.

The V call is TRBV5-1, the J call TRBJ2-5; D is possibly TRBD1 (5 bases). CDR3 length: 15 amino acids. Trimming shortened V by 1 base and J by 2 bases, and 12 bases separated the two germline ends. Germline V gene sequence: CDR1 SGHRS, CDR2 YFSETQ. The CDR3 bases are TGCGCCAGCAGCTTGATCGGACACAATCAAGAGACCCAGTACTTC. Translation gives CASSLIGHNQETQYF.

The chain has TRBV2 and TRBJ1-5; D is unclear. The CDR3 runs to 15 residues. CDR1 and CDR2 (germline): SNHLY, FYNNEI. Trimming left V 5 bases short and J 0 bases short, with 11 bases between. In DNA, the CDR3 is TGTGCCAGCAGTCAGTCCGAGGATAGCAATCAGCCCCAGCATTTT. This translates into CASSQSEDSNQPQHF.

J is TRBJ2-4 and V is TRBV9, with TRBD1 as a possible D gene (5 bases). The CDR3 is 14 residues long. Germline loops: CDR1 SGDLS, CDR2 YYNGEE. V lost 4 bases, J lost 6 bases, and 14 bases lay in between. The CDR3 sequence: CASSQRRVGNIQYF. CDR3 in DNA: TGTGCCAGCAGCCAACGCAGGGTAGGAAACATTCAGTACTTC.

V is TRBV9 and J is TRBJ1-2, with D tentatively TRBD1 (6 bases). The V end was cut by 3 bases, the J end by 4 bases, with 13 bases between. There are 14 residues in the CDR3. Per the germline V gene, CDR1 is SGDLS and CDR2 is YYNGEE. The CDR3 DNA follows: TGTGCCAGCAGCGAAGGGGGGATAGGCTATGGCTACACCTTC. The encoded protein is CASSEGGIGYGYTF.

V is TRBV21-1 and J is TRBJ1-5; TRBD1 was called by the table and not checked on the DNA. TRBV21-1 counts as a pseudogene. The CDR3 is 16 amino acids. CDR3 nucleotides: TGTGCCAGCAGTCCATCATGGTCAGGGGTGTATCAGCCCCAGCATTTT. Translation: CASSPSWSGVYQPQHF.

The rearrangement uses TRBV19 and TRBJ1-2, with a possible D match to TRBD1 (6 bases). V gave up 5 bases and J gave up 10 bases, with 14 bases separating them. The germline V gene has CDR1 LNHDA and CDR2 SQIVND (reference sequence). This CDR3 is 12 amino acids long. CDR3 loop: CASSDPRGAYTF. CDR3 sequence (DNA): TGTGCCAGTAGTGACCCCAGGGGCGCCTACACCTTC.

This clone was counted only a few times. CDR3: CASSLTSGRAMDTQYF. The CDR3 DNA is TGTGCCAGCAGCTTGACTAGCGGGAGGGCCATGGATACGCAGTATTTT. The chain uses TRBV4-2 and TRBJ2-3; TRBD2 aligns across 14 bases. This CDR3 region has 16 residues. J was trimmed by 6 bases and V by 5 bases; bases with no gene match: 7. Germline values: CDR1 LGHNA, CDR2 YNFKEQ.

V and J are TRBV15 and TRBJ1-1, with a weak D call TRBD1 (5 bases). CDR1 and CDR2 from the germline V gene are LNHNV and YYDKDF (reference sequence). CDR3 size: 14 residues. V dropped 0 bases and J dropped 4 bases, with 9 bases sitting between them. The CDR3 sequence: CATSRDRVSTEAFF. The CDR3, as DNA: TGTGCCACCAGCAGAGACAGGGTCAGCACTGAAGCTTTCTTT.

The chain's CDR3 is CASSPLTGTYEQYF. As DNA, the CDR3 is TGTGCCAGCTCACCATTGACAGGGACCTACGAGCAGTACTTC. The chain recombines TRBV18 with TRBJ2-7, with 7 positions matching TRBD1. The germline CDR1 and CDR2 sequences are KGHSH and LQKENI. The CDR3 is 14 amino acids. V lost 2 bases, J lost 2 bases, and 3 bases stayed unmatched.

The chain combines TRBV29-1 with TRBJ2-7, with D hard to call. The CDR3 is made up of 12 amino acids. The V gene lost 4 bases and the J gene lost 7 bases, with 14 bases spanning the gap. The germline V gene encodes CDR1 SQVTM and CDR2 ANQGSEA. CDR3 loop: CSVVSGPREQYF. CDR3 nucleotide sequence: TGCAGCGTTGTCTCCGGGCCCAGGGAGCAGTACTTC.

The V gene is TRBV6-5, the J gene TRBJ1-2; D gene uncertain. Germline V CDR1 and CDR2: MNHEY, SVGAGI. This CDR3 has 14 amino acids. Trimming left V 5 bases short and J 5 bases short, with 15 bases between. CDR3 loop: CASSQDFGPYGYTF. In DNA, the CDR3 is TGTGCCAGCAGTCAGGACTTCGGACCTTATGGCTACACCTTC.